These 16 T cell receptor beta chains came from one sample sequenced in a study of blood T cell repertoires in COVID-19. Data came from immunoSEQ multiplex PCR; TCRdb stores just in-frame clones and leaves some out. Counted here are about 220,000 clones, 82% occurring once; the ten biggest clones make up 3.6%. The sequencing input was peripheral blood. Source of these receptors: a woman older than 75 with acute or convalescent COVID-19.

Note on this clone: Other DNA variants within this sample encode the same CDR3. The CDR3 coding sequence is TGTGCCAGCAGCTTGGGACTAGCGGGGGGGCCGACAGATACGCAGTATTTT. This translates into CASSLGLAGGPTDTQYF. The chain is built from TRBV7-6 and TRBJ2-3; 16 bases line up with TRBD2. This CDR3 spans 17 amino acids. In germline, CDR1 is SGHVS, CDR2 FNYEAQ. The J segment lost 3 bases and the V segment lost 3 bases, leaving 3 bases of the junction unmatched.

V usage is TRBV28 and J usage is TRBJ1-2; D may be TRBD1 (5 bases). With 10 bases removed from V and 0 bases from J, the gap between germline ends came to 12 bases. The CDR3 is 13 amino acids. Germline CDR1 and CDR2: MDHEN and SYDVKM. DNA for the CDR3: TGTGCCACACGGACAAGGACTAACTATGGCTACACCTTC. It codes for CATRTRTNYGYTF.

This rearrangement joins TRBV6-5 to TRBJ2-7; 8 bases line up with TRBD2. CDR3 size: 12 residues. Germline loops: CDR1 MNHEY, CDR2 SVGAGI. V was clipped by 6 bases and J by 6 bases; unmatched bases: 4. This chain's CDR3 is CASRSGLAEQYF. The CDR3 region has the DNA TGTGCCAGCAGGTCTGGACTAGCCGAGCAGTACTTC.

The chain combines TRBV28 with TRBJ2-1; TRBD2 is a possible D gene (6 bases). The ends were cut back, 4 bases at V and 6 bases at J, with 10 bases in the middle. Per germline, CDR1 MDHEN and CDR2 SYDVKM. The CDR3 extends over 13 amino acids. The CDR3: CASSYGGVNEQFF. DNA of the CDR3: TGTGCCAGCAGTTACGGGGGTGTCAATGAGCAGTTCTTC.

The chain carries TRBV14 and TRBJ2-1, with TRBD2 identical over 8 bases. The germline V gene encodes CDR1 SGHDN and CDR2 FVKESK. The CDR3 extends over 17 amino acids. Unmatched junction bases numbered 14, after V lost 3 bases and J lost 7 bases. The CDR3 bases are TGTGCCAGCAGCCAGTTGTTTAGCGGGGCCTTGGGGAATGAGCAGTTCTTC. Translating gives CASSQLFSGALGNEQFF.

The V and J genes are TRBV28 and TRBJ1-2; D gene unclear. V dropped 3 bases and J dropped 9 bases, with 8 bases sitting between them. Germline loops: CDR1 MDHEN, CDR2 SYDVKM. The CDR3 spans 11 residues. The CDR3 DNA reads as TGTGCCAGCAGTTTTGAGCGACGCTACACCTTC. The encoded protein is CASSFERRYTF.

The chain carries TRBV9 and TRBJ2-2, with TRBD2 matching 13 bases. Germline values: CDR1 SGDLS, CDR2 YYNGEE. V gave up 0 bases and J gave up 3 bases; unmatched junction bases: 2. This CDR3 spans 17 amino acids. The CDR3 bases are TGTGCCAGCAGCGTAGCTGGGACTAGCGGGGACACCGGGGAGCTGTTTTTT. Encoded protein: CASSVAGTSGDTGELFF.

The chain has TRBV29-1 and TRBJ2-5; weak D call: TRBD1 (6 bases). This CDR3 region has 13 residues. V was clipped by 1 base and J by 3 bases, with 9 bases between them. Germline assignment: CDR1 SQVTM and CDR2 ANQGSEA. CDR3 sequence: CSVEVSGEETQYF. CDR3 coding DNA: TGCAGCGTTGAAGTTTCAGGGGAAGAGACCCAGTACTTC.

The rearrangement links TRBV2 to TRBJ1-2; D ambiguous. CDR3 size: 14 residues. V dropped 5 bases and J dropped 8 bases, with 18 bases sitting between them. The germline V gene encodes CDR1 SNHLY and CDR2 FYNNEI. DNA of the CDR3: TGTGCCAGCAGTTCGACGGGAGAAGGCGTAGGCTACACCTTC. Protein sequence: CASSSTGEGVGYTF.

The chain joins TRBV24-1 to TRBJ1-2; 7 nucleotides match TRBD1. J was trimmed by 8 bases and V by 3 bases; bases with no gene match: 14. This CDR3 has 16 residues. CDR1 is KGHDR, CDR2 SFDVKD, per germline. This chain's CDR3 is CATSDPGTDVTEGYTF. CDR3 nucleotide sequence: TGTGCCACCAGTGATCCCGGGACAGATGTCACGGAGGGCTACACCTTC.

The genes are TRBV9 and TRBJ2-3; 7 nucleotides align to TRBD2. The CDR3 runs 16 residues. J gave up 6 bases and V 0 bases, and 10 bases lay outside the gene matches. CDR1 and CDR2 (germline): SGDLS, YYNGEE. CDR3 amino acids: CASSVGSSGLVDTQYF. The CDR3 DNA reads TGTGCCAGCAGCGTAGGGTCTAGCGGTTTGGTTGATACGCAGTATTTT.

The V call is TRBV18, the J call TRBJ2-1; 11 bases are shared with TRBD2. The CDR3 runs 16 residues. J lost 7 bases, V lost 5 bases, and 10 bases had no gene match. Looked up from germline, CDR1 is KGHSH and CDR2 is LQKENI. The CDR3 nucleotides are TGTGCCAGCTCAGCCGTCTGGGCTAGCGGGGGGAATGAGCAGTTCTTC. Translating gives CASSAVWASGGNEQFF.

The V gene is TRBV20-1, the J gene TRBJ2-1; D is ambiguous. V was trimmed by 5 bases and J by 7 bases, leaving 9 bases between them. Per germline, CDR1 DFQATT and CDR2 SNEGSKA (reference sequence). CDR3 length: 11 residues. The CDR3 nucleotides are TGCAGTGCTGACGGAGTAAATGAGCAGTTCTTC. It specifies CSADGVNEQFF.

The rearrangement joins TRBV9 to TRBJ1-2; D is undetermined. Germline V lookup: CDR1 SGDLS, CDR2 YYNGEE. The CDR3 sequence is 14 residues long. V lost 2 bases to trimming and J lost 8 bases, with 16 bases between them. The DNA of the CDR3 is TGTGCCAGCAGCGTTCTGTTCGTATACTGCGGCTACACCTTC. This encodes CASSVLFVYCGYTF.

The chain has TRBV5-6 and TRBJ1-1; tentative D call: TRBD1 (6 bases). V shed 2 bases and J shed 1 base, with 9 bases lying between them. From germline, CDR1 is SGHDT and CDR2 YYEEEE. The CDR3 extends over 14 amino acids. CDR3 DNA sequence: TGTGCCAGCAGCTTCTCGACAGGGAACACTGAAGCTTTCTTT. Protein product: CASSFSTGNTEAFF.

This chain joins TRBV15 and TRBJ2-1; 11 nucleotides agree with TRBD2. Germline CDR1 is LNHNV and CDR2 is YYDKDF (reference sequence). V lost 6 bases, J lost 5 bases, and 12 bases stayed unmatched. This CDR3 spans 17 amino acids. In DNA, the CDR3 is TGTGCCACCAGGGAGAGTCTAGCGGGGGGAATAAACAATGAGCAGTTCTTC. Amino acids: CATRESLAGGINNEQFF.